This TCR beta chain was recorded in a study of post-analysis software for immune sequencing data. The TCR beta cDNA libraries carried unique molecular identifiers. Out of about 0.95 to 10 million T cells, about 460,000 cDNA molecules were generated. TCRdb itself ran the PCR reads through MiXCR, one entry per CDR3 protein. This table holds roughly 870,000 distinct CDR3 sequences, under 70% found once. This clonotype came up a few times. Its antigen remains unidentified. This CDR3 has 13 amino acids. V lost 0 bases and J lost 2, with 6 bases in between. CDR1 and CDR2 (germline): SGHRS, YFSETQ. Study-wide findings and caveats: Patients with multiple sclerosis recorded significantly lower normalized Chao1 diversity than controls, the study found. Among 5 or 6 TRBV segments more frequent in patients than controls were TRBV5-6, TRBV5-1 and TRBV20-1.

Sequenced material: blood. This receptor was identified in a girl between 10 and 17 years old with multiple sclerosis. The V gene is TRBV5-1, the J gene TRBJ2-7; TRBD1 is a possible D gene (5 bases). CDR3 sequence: CASSLEDTYEQYF. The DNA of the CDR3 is TGCGCCAGCAGCTTGGAGGACACCTACGAGCAGTACTTC. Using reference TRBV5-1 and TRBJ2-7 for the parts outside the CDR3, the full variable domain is KAGVTQTPRYLIKTRGQQVTLSCSPISGHRSVSWYQQTPGQGLQFLFEYFSETQRNKGNFPGRFSGRQFSNSRSEMNVSTLELGDSALYLCASSLEDTYEQYFGPGTRLTVT.